The entry below gives a single T cell receptor beta chain sequence along with its context. Germline CDR1 reads SGHAT; CDR2 reads FQNNGV. Germline trimming cut 5 bases from V and 9 bases from J; bases unmatched to any gene: 10. This CDR3 region has 15 residues. The sample is drawn from a study of blood T cell repertoires in COVID-19. Using immunoSEQ multiplex PCR, the repertoire was profiled, and TCRdb retains in-frame clones only, with some absent. The sample holds 81,000 or so clones, around 92% seen once. The sample consisted of peripheral blood. The rearrangement joins TRBV11-2 to TRBJ2-1, with 10 bases fitting TRBD2. The clonotype was recovered from a woman aged 55-69 years with active COVID-19. The CDR3 loop is CASSPISGGTAEQFF. CDR3 DNA sequence: TGTGCCAGCAGCCCGATTAGCGGGGGGACTGCTGAGCAGTTCTTC.